The rows below give T cell receptor beta chains drawn from one sample of a study of human T cells and chemical hapten exposure. MiXCR, run by TCRdb on the RACE reads, gives a single entry per CDR3 protein. The sample records about 190,000 distinct CDR3 sequences, 24% being singletons. This material consisted of whole blood, taken in connection with sensitization to the hapten diphenylcyclopropenone (DPC). The receptors were sampled from a woman aged 40 to 55 with alopecia areata. Some clones in this sample may be carry-over from other donors' samples. The CDR3 runs from the conserved cysteine through the conserved F or W. D genes are given only for firm matches. Expanded clones get a size class; other rows say once, few or many, or leave the size out.

>TRBD2|few|TRBV9|TRBJ2-1
CASSVLPSGRSNEQFF
TGTGCCAGCAGCGTACTCCCTAGCGGGAGATCCAATGAGCAGTTCTTC
>TRBD1|few|TRBV10-3|TRBJ1-1
CAIWTGLSNTEAFF
TGTGCCATATGGACAGGGCTTTCGAACACTGAAGCTTTCTTT
>NA|NA|TRBV10-3|TRBJ2-1
CAISESDGNEQFF
TGTGCCATCAGTGAGTCAGACGGAAATGAGCAGTTCTTC
>NA|NA|TRBV6-5|TRBJ2-3
CASSRATDTQYF
TGTGCCAGCTCCAGGGCCACAGATACGCAGTATTTT
>NA|NA|TRBV4-3|TRBJ1-2
CASSQDRFRWSGYTF
TGCGCCAGCAGCCAAGATCGGTTCCGATGGAGTGGCTACACCTTC
>TRBD2|NA|TRBV7-2|TRBJ2-3
CASSLGLAGDHTQYF
TGTGCCAGCAGCTTAGGACTAGCGGGAGACCATACGCAGTATTTT
>NA|NA|TRBV27|TRBJ1-1
CASSLGVVENTEAFF
TGTGCCAGCAGTTTAGGGGTTGTAGAAAACACTGAAGCTTTCTTT
>NA|many|TRBV28|TRBJ2-3
CASSLLQGNTQYF
TGTGCCAGCAGTTTACTACAGGGAAATACGCAGTATTTT
>NA|few|TRBV12-3/TRBV12-4|TRBJ1-5
CASSPGSFNQPQHF
TGTGCCAGCAGTCCCGGGTCTTTCAATCAGCCCCAGCATTTT
>NA|few|TRBV2|TRBJ2-3
CASSDAQGDTDTQYF
TGTGCCAGCAGTGATGCCCAGGGCGATACAGATACGCAGTATTTT
>NA|many|TRBV19|TRBJ2-5
CASSPGTQETQYF
TGTGCCAGTAGCCCAGGGACTCAAGAGACCCAGTACTTC
>TRBD2|few|TRBV28|TRBJ2-1
CASSFVLAGGEQFF
TGTGCCAGCAGTTTCGTACTAGCGGGAGGGGAGCAGTTCTTC
>TRBD1|NA|TRBV5-1|TRBJ2-7
CASSSPRDRVTYEQYF
TGCGCCAGCAGCTCCCCCCGGGACAGGGTGACCTACGAGCAGTACTTC
>NA|NA|TRBV11-2|TRBJ1-2
CASGLQGGGYTF
TGTGCCAGCGGGTTACAGGGCGGCGGCTACACCTTC
>NA|few|TRBV20-1|TRBJ1-5
CSATRDRNQPQHF
TGCAGTGCTACAAGGGATCGCAATCAGCCCCAGCATTTT
>NA|NA|TRBV5-1|TRBJ1-1
CASSLEVSSRTEAFF
TGCGCCAGCAGCTTGGAAGTCTCCAGCCGCACTGAAGCTTTCTTT
>NA|NA|TRBV6-5|TRBJ2-7
CASASAYEQYF
TGTGCCAGCGCCAGTGCCTACGAGCAGTACTTC
>NA|few|TRBV7-9|TRBJ1-3
CASSLSTTGNTIYF
TGTGCCAGCAGCCTCTCGACAACTGGAAACACCATATATTTT
>TRBD1|few|TRBV4-3|TRBJ1-2
CASSQEGQGVDGYTF
TGCGCCAGCAGCCAAGAGGGACAGGGGGTAGATGGCTACACCTTC
>NA|few|TRBV7-9|TRBJ1-1
CASSFLLNTEAFF
TGTGCCAGCAGCTTTTTACTGAACACTGAAGCTTTCTTT
>TRBD2|NA|TRBV12-3/TRBV12-4|TRBJ2-1
CASNRGGRASYNEQFF
TGTGCCAGCAATCGGGGCGGGAGGGCTTCCTACAATGAGCAGTTCTTC
>NA|NA|TRBV6-5|TRBJ2-1
CASSYLRTRKYIVEQFF
TGTGCCAGCAGTTACTTAAGGACGAGGAAGTACATAGTCGAGCAGTTCTTC
>NA|few|TRBV27|TRBJ1-5
CASSLISPGGAGPQHF
TGTGCCAGCAGTTTAATCTCCCCTGGGGGGGCTGGGCCCCAGCATTTT
>TRBD2|few|TRBV20-1|TRBJ2-4
CSASARLAGRAKNIQYF
TGCAGTGCTTCCGCCCGACTAGCGGGACGGGCCAAAAACATTCAGTACTTC